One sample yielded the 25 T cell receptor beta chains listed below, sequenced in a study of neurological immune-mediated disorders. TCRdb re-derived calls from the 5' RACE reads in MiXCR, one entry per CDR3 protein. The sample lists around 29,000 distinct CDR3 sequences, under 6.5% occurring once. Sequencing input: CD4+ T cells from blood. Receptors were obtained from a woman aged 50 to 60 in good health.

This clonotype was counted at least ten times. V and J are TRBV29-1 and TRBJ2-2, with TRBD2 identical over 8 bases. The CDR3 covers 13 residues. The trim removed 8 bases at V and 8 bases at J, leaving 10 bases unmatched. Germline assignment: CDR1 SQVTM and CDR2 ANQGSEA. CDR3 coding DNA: TGCAGCACCCCGAGCGGGAGTAGAGGGGAGCTGTTTTTT. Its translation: CSTPSGSRGELFF.

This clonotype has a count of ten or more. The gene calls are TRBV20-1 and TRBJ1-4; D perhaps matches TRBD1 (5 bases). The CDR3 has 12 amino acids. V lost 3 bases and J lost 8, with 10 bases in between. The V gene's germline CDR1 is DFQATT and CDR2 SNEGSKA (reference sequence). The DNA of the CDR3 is TGCAGTGCTAGCGGGGCAGGGGAAAAACTGTTTTTT. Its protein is CSASGAGEKLFF.

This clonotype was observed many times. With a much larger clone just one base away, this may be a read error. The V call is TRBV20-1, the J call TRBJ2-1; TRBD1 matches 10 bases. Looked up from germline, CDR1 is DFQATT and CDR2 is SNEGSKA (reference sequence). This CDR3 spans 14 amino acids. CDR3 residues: CSARTGGSYNDQFF. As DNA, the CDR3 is TGCAGTGCGCGGACAGGGGGGTCCTACAATGACCAGTTCTTC.

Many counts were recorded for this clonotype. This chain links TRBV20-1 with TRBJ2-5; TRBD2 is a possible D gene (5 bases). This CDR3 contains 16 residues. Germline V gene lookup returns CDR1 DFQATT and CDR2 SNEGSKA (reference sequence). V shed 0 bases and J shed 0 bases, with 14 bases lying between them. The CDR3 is CSARDFLRADQETQYF. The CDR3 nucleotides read TGCAGTGCTAGAGATTTTTTACGAGCGGACCAAGAGACCCAGTACTTC.

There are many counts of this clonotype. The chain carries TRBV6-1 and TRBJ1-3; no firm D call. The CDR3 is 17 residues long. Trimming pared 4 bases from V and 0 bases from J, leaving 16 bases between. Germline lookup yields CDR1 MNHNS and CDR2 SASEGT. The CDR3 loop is CASSASNSLSSGNTIYF. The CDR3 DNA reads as TGTGCCAGCAGTGCCAGCAACAGCCTGAGCTCTGGAAACACCATATATTTT.

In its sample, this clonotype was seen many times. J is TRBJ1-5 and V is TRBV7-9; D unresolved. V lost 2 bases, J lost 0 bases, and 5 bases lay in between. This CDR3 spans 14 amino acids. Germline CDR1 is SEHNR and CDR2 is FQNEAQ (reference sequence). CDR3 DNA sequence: TGTGCCAGCAGCTTAATGTATAGCAATCAGCCCCAGCATTTT. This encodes CASSLMYSNQPQHF.

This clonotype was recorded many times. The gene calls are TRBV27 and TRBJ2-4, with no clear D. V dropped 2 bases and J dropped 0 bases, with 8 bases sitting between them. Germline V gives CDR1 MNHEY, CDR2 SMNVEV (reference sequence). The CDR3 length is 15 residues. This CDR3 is CASSLQRGAKNIQYF. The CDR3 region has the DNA TGTGCCAGCAGTTTACAGAGAGGAGCCAAAAACATTCAGTACTTC.

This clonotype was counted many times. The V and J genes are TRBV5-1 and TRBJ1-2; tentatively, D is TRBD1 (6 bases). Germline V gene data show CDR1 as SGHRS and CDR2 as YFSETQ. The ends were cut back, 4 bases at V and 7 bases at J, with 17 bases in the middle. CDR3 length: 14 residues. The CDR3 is CASSQDSLVGGYTF. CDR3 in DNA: TGCGCCAGCAGCCAGGACAGCCTGGTGGGTGGCTACACCTTC.

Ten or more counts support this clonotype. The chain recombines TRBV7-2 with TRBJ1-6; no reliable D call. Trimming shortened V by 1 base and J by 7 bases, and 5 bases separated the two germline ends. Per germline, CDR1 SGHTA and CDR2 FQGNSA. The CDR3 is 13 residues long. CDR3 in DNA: TGTGCCAGCAGCTTAGGTTCAAATTCACCCCTCCACTTT. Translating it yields CASSLGSNSPLHF.

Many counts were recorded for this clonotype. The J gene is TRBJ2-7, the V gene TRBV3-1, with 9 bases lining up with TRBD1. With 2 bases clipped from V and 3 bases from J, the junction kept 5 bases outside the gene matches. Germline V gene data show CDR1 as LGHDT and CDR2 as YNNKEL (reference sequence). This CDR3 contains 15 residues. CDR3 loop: CASSQQQGAIYEQYF. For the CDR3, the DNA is TGTGCCAGCAGCCAACAACAGGGGGCCATCTACGAGCAGTACTTC.

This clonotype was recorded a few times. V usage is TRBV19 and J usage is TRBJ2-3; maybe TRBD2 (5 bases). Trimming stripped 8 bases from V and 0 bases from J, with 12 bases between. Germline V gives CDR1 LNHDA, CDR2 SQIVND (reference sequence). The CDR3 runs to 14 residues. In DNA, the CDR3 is TGTGCCAGTCGGCTTGCGGGTAGCACAGATACGCAGTATTTT. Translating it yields CASRLAGSTDTQYF.

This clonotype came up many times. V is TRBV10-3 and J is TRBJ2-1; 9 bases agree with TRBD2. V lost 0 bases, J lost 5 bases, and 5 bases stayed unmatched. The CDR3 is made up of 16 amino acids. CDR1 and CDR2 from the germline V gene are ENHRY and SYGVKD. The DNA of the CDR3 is TGTGCCATCAGTGAGTCGAGGGCGGGGGGGCACAATGAGCAGTTCTTC. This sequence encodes CAISESRAGGHNEQFF.

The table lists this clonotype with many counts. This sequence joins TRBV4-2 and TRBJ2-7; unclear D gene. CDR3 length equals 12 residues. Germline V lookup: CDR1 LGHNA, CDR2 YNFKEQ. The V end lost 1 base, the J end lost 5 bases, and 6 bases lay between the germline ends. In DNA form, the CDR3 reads TGTGCCAGCAGCCAAGTCTCTAACGAGCAGTACTTC. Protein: CASSQVSNEQYF.

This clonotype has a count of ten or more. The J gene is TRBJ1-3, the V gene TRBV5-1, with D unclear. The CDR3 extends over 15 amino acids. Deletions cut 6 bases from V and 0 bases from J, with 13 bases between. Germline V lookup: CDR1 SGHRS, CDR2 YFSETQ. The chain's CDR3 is CASTPDNLSGNTIYF. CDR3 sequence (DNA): TGCGCCAGCACCCCCGACAACCTCTCTGGAAACACCATATATTTT.

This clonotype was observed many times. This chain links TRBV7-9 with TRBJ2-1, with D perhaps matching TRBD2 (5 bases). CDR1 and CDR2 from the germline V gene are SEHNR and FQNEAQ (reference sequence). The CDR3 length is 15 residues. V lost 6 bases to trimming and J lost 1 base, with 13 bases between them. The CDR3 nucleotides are TGTGCCAGCAGTTCACTAGTCCCATCCTACAATGAGCAGTTCTTC. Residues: CASSSLVPSYNEQFF.

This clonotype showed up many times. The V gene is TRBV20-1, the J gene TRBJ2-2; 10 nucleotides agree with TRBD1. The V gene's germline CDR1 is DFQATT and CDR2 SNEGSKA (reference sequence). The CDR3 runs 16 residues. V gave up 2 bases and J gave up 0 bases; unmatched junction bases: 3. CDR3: CSARPGQGANTGELFF. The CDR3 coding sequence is TGCAGTGCTAGACCCGGACAGGGGGCGAACACCGGGGAGCTGTTTTTT.

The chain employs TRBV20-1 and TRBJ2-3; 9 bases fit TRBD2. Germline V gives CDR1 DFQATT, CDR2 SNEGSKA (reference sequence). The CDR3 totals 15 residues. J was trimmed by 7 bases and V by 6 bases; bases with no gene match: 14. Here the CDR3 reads CSAKRLAVGPNTQYF. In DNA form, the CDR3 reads TGCAGTGCAAAGAGACTAGCGGTGGGGCCTAATACGCAGTATTTT.

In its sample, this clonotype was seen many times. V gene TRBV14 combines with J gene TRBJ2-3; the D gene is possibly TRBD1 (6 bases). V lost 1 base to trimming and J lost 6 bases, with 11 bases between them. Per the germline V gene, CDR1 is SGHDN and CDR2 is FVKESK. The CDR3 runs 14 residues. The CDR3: CASSQGGTIDTQYF. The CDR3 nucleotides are TGTGCCAGCAGCCAAGGTGGGACAATTGATACGCAGTATTTT. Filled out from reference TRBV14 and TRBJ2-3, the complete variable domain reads EAGVTQFPSHSVIEKGQTVTLRCDPISGHDNLYWYRRVMGKEIKFLLHFVKESKQDESGMPNNRFLAERTGGTYSTLKVQPAELEDSGVYFCASSQGGTIDTQYFGPGTRLTVL.

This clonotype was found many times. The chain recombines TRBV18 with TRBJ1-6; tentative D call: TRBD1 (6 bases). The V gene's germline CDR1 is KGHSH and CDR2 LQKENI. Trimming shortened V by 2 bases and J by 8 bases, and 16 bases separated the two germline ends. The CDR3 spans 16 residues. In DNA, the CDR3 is TGTGCCAGCTCACCAAGGACAGCCGCTTATGATTCACCCCTCCACTTT. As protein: CASSPRTAAYDSPLHF.

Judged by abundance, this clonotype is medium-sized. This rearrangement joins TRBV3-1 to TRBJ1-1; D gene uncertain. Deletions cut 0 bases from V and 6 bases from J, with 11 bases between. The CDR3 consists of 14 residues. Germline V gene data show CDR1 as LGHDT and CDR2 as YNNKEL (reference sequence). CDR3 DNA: TGTGCCAGCAGCCAAGAAGGTGGTTCCCCTGAAGCTTTCTTT. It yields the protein CASSQEGGSPEAFF.

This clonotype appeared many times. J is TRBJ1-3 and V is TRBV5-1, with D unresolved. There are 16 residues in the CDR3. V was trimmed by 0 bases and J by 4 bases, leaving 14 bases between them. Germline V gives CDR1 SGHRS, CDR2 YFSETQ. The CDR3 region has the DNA TGCGCCAGCAGCTTGGGCTTCACGGCGACGGGAAACACCATATATTTT. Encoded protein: CASSLGFTATGNTIYF. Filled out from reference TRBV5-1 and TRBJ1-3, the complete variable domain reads KAGVTQTPRYLIKTRGQQVTLSCSPISGHRSVSWYQQTPGQGLQFLFEYFSETQRNKGNFPGRFSGRQFSNSRSEMNVSTLELGDSALYLCASSLGFTATGNTIYFGEGSWLTVV.

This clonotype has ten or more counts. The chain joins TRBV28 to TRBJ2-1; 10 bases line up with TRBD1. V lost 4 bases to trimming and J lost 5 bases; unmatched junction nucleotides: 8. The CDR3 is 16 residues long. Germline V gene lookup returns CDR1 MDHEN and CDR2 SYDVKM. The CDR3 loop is CASSSDRDRGNNEQFF. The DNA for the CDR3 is TGTGCCAGCAGTTCAGACCGGGACAGGGGCAACAATGAGCAGTTCTTC.

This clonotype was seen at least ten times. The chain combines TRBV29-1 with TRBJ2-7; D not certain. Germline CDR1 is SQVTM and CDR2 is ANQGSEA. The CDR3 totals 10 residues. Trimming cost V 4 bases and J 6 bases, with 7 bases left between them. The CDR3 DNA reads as TGCAGCGTTGGGGATCGCGAGCAGTACTTC. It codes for CSVGDREQYF.

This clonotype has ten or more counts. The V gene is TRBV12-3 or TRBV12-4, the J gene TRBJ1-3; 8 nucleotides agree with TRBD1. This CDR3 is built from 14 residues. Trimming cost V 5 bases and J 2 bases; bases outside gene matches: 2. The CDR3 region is CASSGQGAGNTIYF. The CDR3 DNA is TGTGCCAGCAGTGGACAGGGTGCTGGAAACACCATATATTTT.

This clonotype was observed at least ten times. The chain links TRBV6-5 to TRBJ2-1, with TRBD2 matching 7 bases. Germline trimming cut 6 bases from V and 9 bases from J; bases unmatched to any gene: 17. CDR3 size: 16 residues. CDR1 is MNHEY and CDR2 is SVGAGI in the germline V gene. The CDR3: CASSSPWGGGIGEQFF. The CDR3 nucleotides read TGTGCCAGCAGCTCGCCCTGGGGGGGAGGGATAGGTGAGCAGTTCTTC.